This T cell receptor (beta chain) was sequenced in a study of T-cell reconstitution after alpha-beta-depleted transplantation in children. Unique molecular identifiers were used in preparing the TCRbeta library. One entry per CDR3 protein, called by TCRdb with MiXCR from the PCR reads. The data contain under 350,000 distinct CDR3 sequences, 9.9% of them singletons. A few counts support this clonotype. This CDR3 region has 16 residues. Germline loops: CDR1 MNHNS, CDR2 SASEGT. Unmatched junction bases numbered 5, after V lost 5 bases and J lost 4 bases. The clonotype comes from a human donor who donated a stem cell graft to a child with SCID. V is TRBV6-1 and J is TRBJ1-4; TRBD1 matches 12 bases. Here the sequenced sample was PBMCs from the stem cell graft donor, taken from the stem cell graft. The CDR3 nucleotides are TGTGCCAGCAGTCCGGGACAGGGGGCCATTAATGAAAAACTGTTTTTT. This sequence encodes CASSPGQGAINEKLFF.